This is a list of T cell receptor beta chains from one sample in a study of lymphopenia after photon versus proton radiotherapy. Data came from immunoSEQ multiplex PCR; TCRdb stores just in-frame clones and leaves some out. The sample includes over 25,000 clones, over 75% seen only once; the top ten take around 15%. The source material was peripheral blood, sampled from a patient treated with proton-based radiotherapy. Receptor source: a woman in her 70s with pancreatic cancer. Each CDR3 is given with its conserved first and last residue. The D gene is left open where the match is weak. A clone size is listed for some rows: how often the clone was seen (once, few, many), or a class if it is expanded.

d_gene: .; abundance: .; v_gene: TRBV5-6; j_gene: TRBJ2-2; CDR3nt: TGTGCCAGCAGCTTGTCCGCGGGTAGCACCGGGGAGCTGTTTTTT; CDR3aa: CASSLSAGSTGELFF
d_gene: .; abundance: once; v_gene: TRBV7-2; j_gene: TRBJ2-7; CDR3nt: TGTGCCAGCAGCTTAGTGGTAGCGGCGTACGAGCAGTACTTC; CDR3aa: CASSLVVAAYEQYF
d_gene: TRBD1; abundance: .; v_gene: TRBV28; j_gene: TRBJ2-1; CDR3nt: TGTGCCAGTTTCTCCGGACAGGGTTTTAAAAATGAGCAGTTCTTC; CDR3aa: CASFSGQGFKNEQFF
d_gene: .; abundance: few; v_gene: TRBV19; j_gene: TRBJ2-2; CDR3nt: TGTGCCAGTCGCGGGGCGGTTAACACCGGGGAGCTGTTTTTT; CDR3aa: CASRGAVNTGELFF
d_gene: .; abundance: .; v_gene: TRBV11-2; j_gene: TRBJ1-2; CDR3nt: TGTGCCAGCAGCCCTCAGACCGGGGGAGACTATGGCTACACCTTC; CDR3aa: CASSPQTGGDYGYTF
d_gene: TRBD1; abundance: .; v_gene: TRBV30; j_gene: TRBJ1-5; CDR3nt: TGTGCCTGGAGTGTACTCGGACAGGGGAATCAGCCCCAGCATTTT; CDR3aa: CAWSVLGQGNQPQHF
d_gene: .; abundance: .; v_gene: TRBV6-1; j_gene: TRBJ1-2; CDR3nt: TGTGCCAGCAGTGAATTCCGGGCGACGAACTATGGCTACACCTTC; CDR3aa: CASSEFRATNYGYTF
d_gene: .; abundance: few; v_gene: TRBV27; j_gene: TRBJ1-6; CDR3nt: TGTGCCAGCAGTTTCTGGGGCCGCAGCTCCTATAATTCACCCCTCCACTTT; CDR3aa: CASSFWGRSSYNSPLHF
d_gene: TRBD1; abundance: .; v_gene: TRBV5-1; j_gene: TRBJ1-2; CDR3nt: TGCGCCAGCAGCTTGGACCCAGGGGGCTCCTATGGCTACACCTTC; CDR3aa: CASSLDPGGSYGYTF
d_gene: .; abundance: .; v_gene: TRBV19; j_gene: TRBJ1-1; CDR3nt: TGTGCCAGTAATCGGGGCAGAACACTGAACACTGAAGCTTTCTTT; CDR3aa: CASNRGRTLNTEAFF
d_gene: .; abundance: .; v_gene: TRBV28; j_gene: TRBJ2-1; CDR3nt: TGTGCCAGCAGTTTCTCGAGTAGGGTAGATTCGAACAATGAGCAGTTCTTC; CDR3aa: CASSFSSRVDSNNEQFF
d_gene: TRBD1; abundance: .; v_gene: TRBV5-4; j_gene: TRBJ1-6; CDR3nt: TGTGCCAGCAGCCGAGACCCCGACAGGGCGGCGGCGAATTCACCCCTCCACTTT; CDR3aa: CASSRDPDRAAANSPLHF
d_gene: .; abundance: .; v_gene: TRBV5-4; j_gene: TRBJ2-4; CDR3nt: TGTGCCAGCAGCTTCCGTCAGCAACTAAACATTCAGTACTTC; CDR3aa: CASSFRQQLNIQYF
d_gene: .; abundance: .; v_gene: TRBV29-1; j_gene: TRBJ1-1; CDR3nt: TGCAGCGCCAGTGTGGGATTGAACACTGAAGCTTTCTTT; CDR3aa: CSASVGLNTEAFF
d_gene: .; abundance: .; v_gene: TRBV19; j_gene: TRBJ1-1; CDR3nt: TGTGCCAGTAGTCCGGAGACAGCGAACACTGAAGCTTTCTTT; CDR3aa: CASSPETANTEAFF
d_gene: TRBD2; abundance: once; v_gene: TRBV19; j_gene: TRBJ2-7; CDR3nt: TGTGCCAGTAGAATTCTAGCGGGAGGCTCCTACGAGCAGTACTTC; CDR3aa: CASRILAGGSYEQYF
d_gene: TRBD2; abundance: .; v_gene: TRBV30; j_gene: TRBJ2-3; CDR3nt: TGTGCCTGGGGTAGCGGGAGAAGGGATACGCAGTATTTT; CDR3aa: CAWGSGRRDTQYF
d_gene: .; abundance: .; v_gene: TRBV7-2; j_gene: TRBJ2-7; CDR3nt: TGTGCCAGCAGTCGGGATTCCTGGGAGCAGTACTTC; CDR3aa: CASSRDSWEQYF
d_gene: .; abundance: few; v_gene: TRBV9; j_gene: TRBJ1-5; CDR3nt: TGTGCCAGCAGCGGTGCAAGTGGCAATCAGCCCCAGCATTTT; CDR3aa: CASSGASGNQPQHF
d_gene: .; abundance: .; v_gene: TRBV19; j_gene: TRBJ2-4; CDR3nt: TGTGCCAGTAGTATAGCCAATAAAGAAGAAACTCAGTACTTC; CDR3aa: CASSIANKEETQYF
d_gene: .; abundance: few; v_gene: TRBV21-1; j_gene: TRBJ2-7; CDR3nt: TGTGCCAGCAGCGAGGGGCAGGGGACTTCCTACGAGCAGTACTTC; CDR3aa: CASSEGQGTSYEQYF
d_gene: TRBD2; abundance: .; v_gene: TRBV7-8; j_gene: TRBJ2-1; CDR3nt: TGTGCCAGCAGCTTAAGCCTAGCGGGGAACAATGAGCAGTTCTTC; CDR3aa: CASSLSLAGNNEQFF
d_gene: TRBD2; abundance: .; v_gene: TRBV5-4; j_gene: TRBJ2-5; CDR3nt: TGTGCCAGCAGCGCCGGGACTAGCGGGAGGTTCGAGACCCAGTACTTC; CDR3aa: CASSAGTSGRFETQYF
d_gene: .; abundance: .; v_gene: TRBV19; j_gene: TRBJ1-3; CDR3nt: TGTGCCAGTAGTATTTCAGGGGTGCCTGGAAACACCATATATTTT; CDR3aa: CASSISGVPGNTIYF
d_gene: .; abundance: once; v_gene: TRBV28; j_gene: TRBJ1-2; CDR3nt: TGTGCCAGCAGTTTAGGGGGGAGCGGCTACACCTTC; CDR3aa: CASSLGGSGYTF
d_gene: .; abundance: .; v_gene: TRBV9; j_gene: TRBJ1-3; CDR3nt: TGTGCCAGCAGCGTAGATAGCAGGGCTGGAAACACCATATATTTT; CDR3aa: CASSVDSRAGNTIYF
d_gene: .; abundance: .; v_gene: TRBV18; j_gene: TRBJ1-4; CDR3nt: TGTGCCAGCTCACCATCCCTCAGCGCAACTAATGAAAAACTGTTTTTT; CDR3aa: CASSPSLSATNEKLFF
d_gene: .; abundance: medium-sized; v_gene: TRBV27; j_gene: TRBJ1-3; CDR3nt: TGTGCCTCCAGCCCCGGGACAACGAGGAACACCATATATTTT; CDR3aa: CASSPGTTRNTIYF
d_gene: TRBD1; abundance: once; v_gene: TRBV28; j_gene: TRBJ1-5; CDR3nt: TGTGCCAGCAGAGAAGGACAGGGGGTGAGCAATCAGCCCCAGCATTTT; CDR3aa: CASREGQGVSNQPQHF
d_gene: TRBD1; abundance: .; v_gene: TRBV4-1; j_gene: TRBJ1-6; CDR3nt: TGCGCCAGCAGCCCGCCGGGACAGGGGGTTTCACCCCTCCACTTT; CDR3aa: CASSPPGQGVSPLHF
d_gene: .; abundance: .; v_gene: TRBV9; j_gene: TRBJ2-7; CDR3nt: TGTGCCAGCAGCGTAGCCTCTAGTACTCACGAGCAGTACTTC; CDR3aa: CASSVASSTHEQYF
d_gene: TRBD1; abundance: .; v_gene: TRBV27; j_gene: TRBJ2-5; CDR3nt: TGTGCCAGCAGGAAGGGACAGGTGCAAGAGACCCAGTACTTC; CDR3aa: CASRKGQVQETQYF
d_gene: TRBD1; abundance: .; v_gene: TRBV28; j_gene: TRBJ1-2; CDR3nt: TGTGCCAGCGGGCGACAGGGAGGAGGTCGTGGCTACACCTTC; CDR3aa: CASGRQGGGRGYTF